A single sample gave rise to the 8 T cell receptor beta chains below, sequenced in a study of cytomegalovirus exposure and HLA in healthy donors. The PCR used 60 Vbeta and 13 Jbeta primers. Profiling relied on immunoSEQ multiplex PCR, and the TCRdb table lists in-frame clones only, not all of them. The sample holds roughly 120,000 clones, around 80% seen once. The sequenced sample was PBMCs. The receptors come from a young woman in good health and CMV-seronegative.

This clone was recorded a few times. This chain links TRBV27 with TRBJ1-1, with no clear D. Trimming removed 3 bases from V and 4 bases from J, with 12 bases in between. In germline, CDR1 is MNHEY, CDR2 SMNVEV (reference sequence). This CDR3 has 14 amino acids. The CDR3 here is CASSFEGVGTEAFF. DNA of the CDR3: TGTGCCAGCAGTTTCGAGGGAGTAGGCACTGAAGCTTTCTTT.

The V and J genes are TRBV19 and TRBJ2-1; 12 bases agree with TRBD2. Germline trimming cut 7 bases from V and 0 bases from J; bases unmatched to any gene: 10. The CDR3 totals 18 residues. Germline V gene sequence: CDR1 LNHDA, CDR2 SQIVND (reference sequence). CDR3: CASTRLAGGIGSYNEQFF. Here the CDR3 DNA reads TGTGCCAGTACTCGGCTAGCGGGAGGGATAGGCTCCTACAATGAGCAGTTCTTC.

This rearrangement joins TRBV5-1 to TRBJ2-1; 9 nucleotides agree with TRBD1. V was pared by 1 base and J by 7 bases, with 3 bases of the junction left unmatched. Germline V CDR1 and CDR2: SGHRS, YFSETQ. CDR3 size: 14 residues. In nucleotides, the CDR3 is TGCGCCAGCAGCTTGCAACAGGGGGCGAATGAGCAGTTCTTC. The encoded protein is CASSLQQGANEQFF.

For the CDR3, the DNA is TGTGCCAGCAGTCGACAGGGGGGCGGCTACACCTTC. The encoded protein is CASSRQGGGYTF. This chain uses TRBV6-5 with TRBJ1-2; 9 nucleotides agree with TRBD1. The CDR3 extends over 12 amino acids. V shed 5 bases and J 8 bases; nucleotides not matched to a gene: 3. Germline values: CDR1 MNHEY, CDR2 SVGAGI.

The DNA for the CDR3 is TGTGCCAGCAGTTTATTAGTAAGCTCTGGGGCCAACGTCCTGACTTTC. Encoded protein: CASSLLVSSGANVLTF. This chain connects TRBV28 to TRBJ2-6, with D unclear. The CDR3 runs 16 residues. Germline V gene lookup returns CDR1 MDHEN and CDR2 SYDVKM. V shed 1 base and J shed 0 bases, with 7 bases lying between them.

The chain joins TRBV5-1 to TRBJ1-2; 8 bases are shared with TRBD1. The CDR3 is made up of 13 amino acids. CDR1 SGHRS and CDR2 YFSETQ come from the germline V gene. Trimming removed 4 bases from V and 7 bases from J; junction bases left unmatched: 6. The CDR3 here is CASSQTGVRGYTF. CDR3 in DNA: TGCGCCAGCAGCCAGACAGGGGTACGTGGCTACACCTTC.

A remark on this clone: Relative to the germline gene, one junction end is altered; a read error may explain this. The V and J genes are TRBV4-1 and TRBJ2-7; 7 bases fit TRBD1. CDR3 length equals 15 residues. Germline loops: CDR1 MGHRA, CDR2 YSYEKL. DNA of the CDR3: TGCGCCAGCAGCCGGGGGACAGCGAGCTCCTACGAGCGGTACTTC. It encodes CASSRGTASSYERYF.

This chain links TRBV5-1 with TRBJ2-1; TRBD2 aligns across 7 bases. Per the germline V gene, CDR1 is SGHRS and CDR2 is YFSETQ. The CDR3 extends over 15 amino acids. V was clipped by 4 bases and J by 1 base; unmatched bases: 5. Here the CDR3 DNA reads TGCGCCAGCAGCCAGGACGGGGGGTCCTACAATGAGCAGTTCTTC. Encoded protein: CASSQDGGSYNEQFF.